A single count supports the clone carrying this T cell receptor (beta chain). Antigen: not known. The ends were cut back, 6 bases at V and 0 bases at J, with 12 bases in the middle. Germline V CDR1 and CDR2: MDHEN, SYDVKM. CDR3 length: 14 residues. This sample is drawn from a study of T cell responses to AZD1222 COVID-19 vaccine. Notes on the study in general: Seropositivity was recorded at baseline in only a handful of AZD1222 recipients.

Sequencing was performed with immunoSEQ multiplex PCR; in TCRdb, only in-frame clones are kept and a portion is missing. Altogether more than 95,000 clones are present, around 89% being singletons, with the ten largest covering about 9.3%. Sample: peripheral blood, taken on day 0 of AZD1222 vaccination. This receptor was identified in an adult in good health. The chain joins TRBV28 to TRBJ2-7; D possibly matches TRBD1 or TRBD2 (5 bases each). The CDR3 here is CASSRPGTSYEQYF. In DNA form, the CDR3 reads TGTGCCAGCAGCCGCCCTGGGACCTCCTACGAGCAGTACTTC. The full variable domain, its missing parts supplied by reference TRBV28 and TRBJ2-7, is DVKVTQSSRYLVKRTGEKVFLECVQDMDHENMFWYRQDPGLGLRLIYFSYDVKMKEKGDIPEGYSVSREKKERFSLILESASTNQTSMYLCASSRPGTSYEQYFGPGTRLTVT.